This entry lists 5 T cell receptor beta chains sequenced from one sample in a study of cytomegalovirus exposure and HLA in healthy donors. Researchers ran the PCR with 60 Vbeta and 13 Jbeta primers. Method: immunoSEQ multiplex PCR; TCRdb's copy keeps in-frame clones and lacks some. The sample has about 130,000 clones; around three quarters are singletons. The sequencing sample was made of PBMCs. These receptors were taken from a man in his forties in good health and CMV-seropositive.

The V gene is TRBV6-4, the J gene TRBJ2-1; TRBD2 matches 7 bases. Germline assignment: CDR1 MRHNA and CDR2 SNTAGT. V shed 4 bases, J shed 7 bases, and the junction held 10 bases outside the gene matches. The CDR3 has 15 amino acids. CDR3 sequence: CASSVSASGNNEQFF. Here the CDR3 DNA reads TGTGCCAGCAGTGTGTCGGCTAGCGGAAATAATGAGCAGTTCTTC.

This clone was seen a few times. The chain joins TRBV7-6 to TRBJ2-7; maybe TRBD1 (7 bases). Germline CDR1 is SGHVS and CDR2 is FNYEAQ. The ends were cut back, 0 bases at V and 0 bases at J, with 12 bases in the middle. The CDR3 runs to 16 residues. Here the CDR3 DNA reads TGTGCCAGCAGCTTAGCGCAGGGGGACTTCTCCTACGAGCAGTACTTC. This encodes CASSLAQGDFSYEQYF.

On this clone itself: An end of the junction differs from the germline gene, which may be a read error. The chain carries TRBV7-9 and TRBJ2-7; the D gene is possibly TRBD2 (6 bases). The CDR3 has 12 amino acids. The germline gives CDR1 SEHNR, CDR2 FQNEAQ (reference sequence). CDR3 protein: CSSSLEEGGQYF. The DNA of the CDR3 is TGTTCCAGCAGCTTAGAAGAGGGAGGGCAGTACTTC.

Concerning this clone itself: Other DNA sequences in this specimen translate into the identical CDR3. The gene calls are TRBV5-1 and TRBJ2-5; D gene uncertain. CDR1 and CDR2 from the germline V gene are SGHRS and YFSETQ. CDR3 length: 13 residues. V gave up 0 bases and J gave up 1 base, with 4 bases separating them. This CDR3 is CASSLGSQETQYF. For the CDR3, the DNA is TGCGCCAGCAGCTTGGGGAGCCAAGAGACCCAGTACTTC.

The CDR3 DNA sequence: TGTGCCAGCAGCTTAGCGGCGGGATCGCTCTACAATGAGCAGTTCTTC. Residues: CASSLAAGSLYNEQFF. This sequence joins TRBV7-8 and TRBJ2-1; D is possibly TRBD2 (6 bases). With 0 bases removed from V and 3 bases from J, the gap between germline ends came to 12 bases. Germline V CDR1 and CDR2: SGHVS, FQNEAQ. CDR3 size: 16 residues.